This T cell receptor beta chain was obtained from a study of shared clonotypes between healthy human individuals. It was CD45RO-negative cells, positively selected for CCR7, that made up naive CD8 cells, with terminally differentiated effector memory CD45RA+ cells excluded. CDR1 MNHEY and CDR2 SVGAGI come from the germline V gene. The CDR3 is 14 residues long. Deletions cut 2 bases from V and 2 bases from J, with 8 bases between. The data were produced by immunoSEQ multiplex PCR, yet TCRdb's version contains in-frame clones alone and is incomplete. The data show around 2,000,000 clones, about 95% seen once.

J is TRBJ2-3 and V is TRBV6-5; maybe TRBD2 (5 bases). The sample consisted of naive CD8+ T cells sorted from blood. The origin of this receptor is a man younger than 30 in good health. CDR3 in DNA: TGTGCCAGCAGTTACCGGGGTCCCACAGATACGCAGTATTTT. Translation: CASSYRGPTDTQYF.